Each of the 29 T cell receptor beta chains below was sequenced from the same sample in a study of beta chain features in type 1 diabetes. General study points: Patients with Type 1 diabetes showed moderately but significantly shorter TCRB CDR3s in all four CD4+ subsets.

The antigens of these receptors remain unknown. Reverse transcription of all isolated RNA meant that expressed TCRB transcripts were sequenced. TCRdb's table, derived via immunoSEQ multiplex PCR, lists solely in-frame clones and lacks some. The sample contains roughly 350,000 clones, 9.5% to 10% of which appear only once. Sequenced: central memory CD4+ T cells from blood. Source of these receptors: a young man with type 1 diabetes.

Only a few counts were recorded for this clone. The rearrangement links TRBV4-2 to TRBJ2-5, with D possibly TRBD2 on 6 matching bases. Trimming removed 5 bases from V and 2 bases from J, with 12 bases in between. Germline CDR1 and CDR2: LGHNA and YNFKEQ. The CDR3 spans 14 residues. CDR3 in amino acids: CASSLLGTQETQYF. CDR3 nucleotides: TGTGCCAGCAGCTTGCTTGGGACTCAAGAGACCCAGTACTTC.

This clone has a handful of counts. This chain uses TRBV11-3 with TRBJ2-5, with D perhaps TRBD1 (5 bases). Germline V gene sequence: CDR1 SGHNT, CDR2 YENEEA. Trimming cost V 0 bases and J 4 bases, with 12 bases left between them. The CDR3 covers 15 residues. This CDR3 is CASSLEAGWAETQYF. CDR3 bases: TGTGCCAGCAGCTTAGAAGCAGGGTGGGCAGAGACCCAGTACTTC.

V gene TRBV11-2 combines with J gene TRBJ1-1, with D possibly TRBD1 on 6 matching bases. The CDR3 covers 13 residues. The V gene's germline CDR1 is SGHAT and CDR2 FQNNGV. The ends were cut back, 3 bases at V and 7 bases at J, with 12 bases in the middle. CDR3 nucleotide sequence: TGTGCCAGCAGCTTTGGACAGAGAATTGAAGCTTTCTTT. Protein product: CASSFGQRIEAFF.

This clone was picked up a small number of times. The chain carries TRBV5-1 and TRBJ2-1, with TRBD2 identical over 8 bases. J was trimmed by 15 bases and V by 0 bases; bases with no gene match: 11. The CDR3 runs 14 residues. The germline V gene encodes CDR1 SGHRS and CDR2 YFSETQ. In DNA form, the CDR3 reads TGCGCCAGCAGCTTGGCGGAGGGGCGGGAGGCTCGGTTCTTC. Its protein product is CASSLAEGREARFF.

This clone was detected a few times. The chain is built from TRBV5-5 and TRBJ2-3; D is possibly TRBD1 or TRBD2 (5 bases each). Germline V lookup: CDR1 SGHKS, CDR2 YYEKEE (reference sequence). The V gene lost 0 bases and the J gene lost 6 bases, with 8 bases spanning the gap. This CDR3 spans 13 amino acids. CDR3 in amino acids: CASSLEWGDTQYF. CDR3 coding DNA: TGTGCCAGCAGCTTGGAATGGGGGGATACGCAGTATTTT.

This clone was seen a few times. The CDR3 sequence is CASSLGTSGGYEQYF. As DNA, the CDR3 is TGTGCCAGCAGTTTAGGGACTAGCGGGGGTTACGAGCAGTACTTC. The chain employs TRBV28 and TRBJ2-7, with 14 bases identical to TRBD2. V was clipped by 2 bases and J by 4 bases; unmatched bases: 1. Germline CDR1 is MDHEN and CDR2 is SYDVKM. The CDR3 runs 15 residues. Full variable domain (remainder filled in from reference TRBV28 and TRBJ2-7): DVKVTQSSRYLVKRTGEKVFLECVQDMDHENMFWYRQDPGLGLRLIYFSYDVKMKEKGDIPEGYSVSREKKERFSLILESASTNQTSMYLCASSLGTSGGYEQYFGPGTRLTVT.

The V gene is TRBV6-5, the J gene TRBJ1-4; D gene ambiguous. V shed 8 bases and J shed 0 bases, with 10 bases lying between them. Germline lookup yields CDR1 MNHEY and CDR2 SVGAGI. The CDR3 sequence is 14 residues long. The CDR3 sequence is CASASRSTNEKLFF. The CDR3 DNA reads as TGTGCCAGCGCGTCGAGATCAACTAATGAAAAACTGTTTTTT.

The chain couples TRBV5-1 to TRBJ2-3; D not certain. V lost 4 bases, J lost 0 bases, and 15 bases lay in between. CDR3 length: 16 residues. Germline CDR1 reads SGHRS; CDR2 reads YFSETQ. CDR3 coding DNA: TGCGCCAGCAGCACACAGAGCGCTACTAGCACAGATACGCAGTATTTT. Amino acid sequence: CASSTQSATSTDTQYF.

This clone was seen a handful of times. The chain couples TRBV27 to TRBJ2-7, with 16 positions matching TRBD2. The CDR3 has 16 residues. Trimming removed 4 bases from V and 6 bases from J; junction bases left unmatched: 6. Germline V gene sequence: CDR1 MNHEY, CDR2 SMNVEV (reference sequence). CDR3: CASSSGLAGGTGEQYF. The DNA for the CDR3 is TGTGCCAGCAGTTCGGGACTAGCGGGAGGGACTGGCGAGCAGTACTTC.

V and J are TRBV11-2 and TRBJ2-7; 8 bases match TRBD1. The junction had 9 bases not matched to a gene; V was cut back by 3 bases and J by 2 bases. The CDR3 runs to 16 residues. CDR1 is SGHAT, CDR2 FQNNGV, per germline. The CDR3 DNA reads as TGTGCCAGCAGCTTCCAGGGGGCGGGAACACCCTACGAGCAGTACTTC. Amino acids: CASSFQGAGTPYEQYF.

This clone was seen ten or more times. This CDR3 is CAISAAGISYNEQFF. The CDR3 bases are TGTGCCATCAGTGCCGCGGGGATCTCCTACAATGAGCAGTTCTTC. The chain links TRBV10-3 to TRBJ2-1, with TRBD2 as a possible D gene (6 bases). Germline V gives CDR1 ENHRY, CDR2 SYGVKD. The length of the CDR3 is 15 residues. Trimming cost V 4 bases and J 0 bases, with 10 bases left between them.

This chain links TRBV6-1 with TRBJ2-3, with D perhaps given as TRBD1 or TRBD2 (6 bases each). Germline CDR1 is MNHNS and CDR2 is SASEGT. V dropped 9 bases and J dropped 4 bases, with 17 bases sitting between them. This CDR3 contains 14 residues. The CDR3 here is CASLGGASADTQYF. The CDR3 nucleotides read TGTGCCAGTCTGGGGGGCGCGTCAGCAGATACGCAGTATTTT.

V usage is TRBV10-3 and J usage is TRBJ2-5; 9 bases are a match to TRBD1. The germline gives CDR1 ENHRY, CDR2 SYGVKD. The CDR3 runs to 14 residues. Losses at the gene ends were 6 bases for V and 3 bases for J; bases not matched to a gene: 5. This chain's CDR3 is CAISGQGLKETQYF. The CDR3 nucleotides read TGTGCCATCAGCGGACAGGGGCTTAAAGAGACCCAGTACTTC.

The chain carries TRBV27 and TRBJ1-1, with TRBD1 identical over 8 bases. The CDR3 has 14 residues. Germline CDR1 is MNHEY and CDR2 is SMNVEV (reference sequence). Trimming at V came to 6 bases and at J to 5 bases, leaving 8 bases not matched to a gene. CDR3 sequence: CASSPHRQGTEAFF. CDR3 sequence (DNA): TGTGCCAGCAGCCCCCACCGACAGGGGACTGAAGCTTTCTTT.

The sample holds many counts of this clone. The chain has TRBV11-2 and TRBJ2-2; a weak D match, TRBD1 (6 bases). Germline lookup yields CDR1 SGHAT and CDR2 FQNNGV. The CDR3 has 14 amino acids. Trimming removed 5 bases from V and 5 bases from J, with 12 bases in between. The CDR3 reads CASSPGHQTGELFF. CDR3 nucleotides: TGTGCCAGCAGCCCGGGACACCAGACCGGGGAGCTGTTTTTT. Full variable domain (outside the CDR3, taken from reference TRBV11-2 and TRBJ2-2): EAGVAQSPRYKIIEKRQSVAFWCNPISGHATLYWYQQILGQGPKLLIQFQNNGVVDDSQLPKDRFSAERLKGVDSTLKIQPAKLEDSAVYLCASSPGHQTGELFFGEGSRLTVL.

V gene TRBV6-1 combines with J gene TRBJ2-3, with D uncertain. V lost 6 bases, J lost 4 bases, and 14 bases lay in between. The germline V gene has CDR1 MNHNS and CDR2 SASEGT. This CDR3 has 14 amino acids. CDR3 nucleotide sequence: TGTGCCAGCAGACCCTTATATAGTGCAGATACGCAGTATTTT. Protein product: CASRPLYSADTQYF.

The sample holds a few counts of this clone. V and J are TRBV10-3 and TRBJ2-1; 14 bases line up with TRBD2. V was clipped by 2 bases and J by 8 bases; unmatched bases: 2. Germline V lookup: CDR1 ENHRY, CDR2 SYGVKD. The CDR3 consists of 15 residues. This CDR3 reads CAISERGLAGDEQFF. Here the CDR3 DNA reads TGTGCCATCAGTGAGCGGGGACTAGCGGGGGATGAGCAGTTCTTC.

The chain is built from TRBV9 and TRBJ2-2, with D perhaps matching TRBD1 or TRBD2 (5 bases each). The germline CDR1 and CDR2 sequences are SGDLS and YYNGEE. The CDR3 totals 14 residues. V was clipped by 0 bases and J by 6 bases, with 9 bases between them. The CDR3: CASSVDVGAGELFF. The CDR3 bases are TGTGCCAGCAGCGTAGATGTGGGGGCCGGGGAGCTGTTTTTT.

This clone was detected only a few times. CDR3: CASSPWLAGQETQYF. Here the CDR3 DNA reads TGTGCCAGCAGCCCCTGGCTAGCCGGCCAAGAGACCCAGTACTTC. The chain has TRBV7-7 and TRBJ2-5; a possible D gene is TRBD2 (5 bases). Deletions cut 5 bases from V and 1 base from J, with 14 bases between. Per the germline V gene, CDR1 is SSHAT and CDR2 is FNYEAQ (reference sequence). This CDR3 contains 15 residues.

This clone was detected a few times. The chain combines TRBV4-3 with TRBJ1-1; no definite D call. Trimming cost V 0 bases and J 1 base, with 9 bases left between them. The germline V gene has CDR1 LGHNA and CDR2 YSLEER. The CDR3 totals 15 residues. The CDR3 DNA follows: TGCGCCAGCAGCCAAGAATACGGACGGAACACTGAAGCTTTCTTT. The encoded protein is CASSQEYGRNTEAFF.

The sample holds a few counts of this clone. The chain recombines TRBV6-5 with TRBJ1-5; weak D call: TRBD1 (6 bases). Germline V lookup: CDR1 MNHEY, CDR2 SVGAGI. Trimming shortened V by 5 bases and J by 6 bases, and 11 bases separated the two germline ends. The CDR3 is 13 residues long. CDR3 region: CASSRQAAQPQHF. CDR3 nucleotide sequence: TGTGCCAGCAGTCGACAGGCGGCTCAGCCCCAGCATTTT.

This clone came up once. This sequence joins TRBV7-6 and TRBJ1-2, with 7 positions matching TRBD1. V lost 6 bases, J lost 2 bases, and 9 bases stayed unmatched. The CDR3 totals 15 residues. In germline, CDR1 is SGHVS, CDR2 FNYEAQ. In DNA, the CDR3 is TGTGCCAGCAGTGGACTGTGGGGACAGAACTATGGCTACACCTTC. Encoded protein: CASSGLWGQNYGYTF. Full variable domain (remainder filled in from reference TRBV7-6 and TRBJ1-2): GAGVSQSPRYKVTKRGQDVALRCDPISGHVSLYWYRQALGQGPEFLTYFNYEAQQDKSGLPNDRFSAERPEGSISTLTIQRTEQRDSAMYRCASSGLWGQNYGYTFGSGTRLTVV.

The J gene is TRBJ2-1, the V gene TRBV7-9, with TRBD2 identical over 9 bases. This CDR3 has 16 residues. The V segment lost 5 bases and the J segment 4 bases; nucleotides outside the gene matches: 9. The V gene's germline CDR1 is SEHNR and CDR2 FQNEAQ (reference sequence). This CDR3 is CASSPGVAGVYNEQFF. CDR3 nucleotides: TGTGCCAGCAGCCCCGGAGTAGCGGGAGTGTACAATGAGCAGTTCTTC.

CDR3 in DNA: TGTGCCAGCACCCAGGGCGCCGGGGAGCTGTTTTTT. Amino acids: CASTQGAGELFF. The chain recombines TRBV7-9 with TRBJ2-2, with D possibly being TRBD1 (5 bases). V lost 7 bases and J lost 6, with 9 bases in between. CDR1 is SEHNR and CDR2 is FQNEAQ in the germline V gene (reference sequence). This CDR3 is 12 amino acids long.

The J gene is TRBJ2-7, the V gene TRBV27; possibly TRBD1 for D (5 bases). The germline V gene encodes CDR1 MNHEY and CDR2 SMNVEV (reference sequence). This CDR3 contains 14 residues. V lost 4 bases and J lost 1, with 11 bases in between. This chain's CDR3 is CASSSFDRSYEQYF. Written as DNA, the CDR3 is TGTGCCAGCAGTTCATTTGACAGATCCTACGAGCAGTACTTC.

There are many counts of this clone. The chain couples TRBV28 to TRBJ1-4, with 12 bases aligning to TRBD1. The CDR3 runs to 17 residues. V trimming: 7 bases; J trimming: 5 bases; junction bases outside the gene matches: 11. The germline V gene encodes CDR1 MDHEN and CDR2 SYDVKM. This CDR3 is CASTLLGTGGPNEKLFF. CDR3 sequence (DNA): TGTGCCAGCACCCTCCTGGGGACAGGGGGCCCGAATGAAAAACTGTTTTTT.

V is TRBV6-1 and J is TRBJ1-2; 11 positions agree with TRBD1. With V trimmed by 2 bases and J by 6 bases, 5 bases remained unmatched. Germline V CDR1 and CDR2: MNHNS, SASEGT. The CDR3 totals 15 residues. CDR3 sequence: CASSETWTGGDGYTF. As DNA, the CDR3 is TGTGCCAGCAGTGAAACTTGGACAGGGGGCGATGGCTACACCTTC.

This rearrangement joins TRBV4-3 to TRBJ1-2, with D possibly TRBD1 on 5 matching bases. Trimming stripped 0 bases from V and 8 bases from J, with 16 bases between. The V gene's germline CDR1 is LGHNA and CDR2 YSLEER. This CDR3 is built from 15 residues. CDR3: CASSQDPKGAGGYTF. DNA of the CDR3: TGCGCCAGCAGCCAAGATCCGAAAGGGGCGGGAGGCTACACCTTC.

This clone was seen a few times. This chain joins TRBV28 and TRBJ2-5; TRBD1 or TRBD2 may be the D gene (6 bases each). This CDR3 is 14 amino acids long. Germline assignment: CDR1 MDHEN and CDR2 SYDVKM. Trimming removed 4 bases from V and 5 bases from J, with 14 bases in between. The CDR3 bases are TGTGCCAGCAGTTCTTCAGGGGAGGTGGAGACCCAGTACTTC. This sequence encodes CASSSSGEVETQYF. The full variable domain, completed using reference TRBV28 and TRBJ2-5, is DVKVTQSSRYLVKRTGEKVFLECVQDMDHENMFWYRQDPGLGLRLIYFSYDVKMKEKGDIPEGYSVSREKKERFSLILESASTNQTSMYLCASSSSGEVETQYFGPGTRLLVL.